The next 21 T cell receptor beta chains were all read from a single sample in a study of tumor-infiltrating lymphocytes in primary liver carcinoma. TCR beta cDNA was prepared out of 450 to 500 ng total RNA by means of a constant-region primer. Three nested multiplex PCR rounds, a slightly modified ARM-PCR, produced the libraries for TCR beta. TRBV1-TRBV30 forward primers and a C-beta reverse primer were used in the first two PCR rounds, which each ran for 10 cycles. From the multiplex PCR reads, TCRdb called clonotypes with MiXCR, one entry per CDR3 protein. Of about 130,000 distinct CDR3 sequences detected, 50% to 80% appear once; the ten largest clones hold more than 7%. From about 19-30 mg of unsorted bulk tissue, DNA and RNA were co-extracted together. What was sequenced was liver tumor tissue from sampling region 3. As to subset: tumor region T3, left-lateral pole. The receptor source for this set is a woman aged 55-69 years with primary liver carcinoma and hepatitis B virus infection.

The chain links TRBV29-1 to TRBJ1-2, with D possibly being TRBD1 (5 bases). The CDR3 is 13 amino acids. CDR1 and CDR2 (germline): SQVTM, ANQGSEA. The V end was cut by 2 bases, the J end by 12 bases, with 19 bases between. The CDR3 DNA follows: TGCAGCGTTGAAAGAAGGGGCGAAAGAGGCAACACCTTC. Amino acids: CSVERRGERGNTF.

Turning to this clonotype: Mismatch with germline at one junction end may stem from a read error. V and J are TRBV4-2 and TRBJ2-6; tentatively, D is TRBD1 (6 bases). Looked up from germline, CDR1 is LGHNA and CDR2 is YNFKEQ. This CDR3 spans 19 amino acids. CDR3 loop: CASSPLGATVSSGANVLTF. CDR3 coding DNA: TGTGCTAGCAGCCCCCTGGGGGCAACGGTCTCCTCCGGGGCCAACGTCCTGACTTTC.

About this clonotype: This clone may be a read error of a much larger clone one base away. CDR3 loop: CTSTIFGVTEAFF. The CDR3 DNA reads as TGTACCAGCACCATATTCGGGGTTACTGAAGCTTTCTTT. The chain links TRBV28 to TRBJ1-1; the D is unclear. Per the germline V gene, CDR1 is MDHEN and CDR2 is SYDVKM. The CDR3 spans 13 residues.

This clonotype is medium-sized by share. This sequence joins TRBV12-3 or TRBV12-4 and TRBJ1-4, with 7 bases matching TRBD1. There are 14 residues in the CDR3. The V gene end was trimmed by 6 bases and the J gene end by 6 bases; junction bases not matched to a gene: 7. The DNA of the CDR3 is TGTGCCAGCAGCCTCCGGCAGGGGGATGAAAAACTGTTTTTT. This encodes CASSLRQGDEKLFF.

The V and J genes are TRBV6-6 and TRBJ2-7, with D maybe TRBD2 (6 bases). CDR1 is MNHNY, CDR2 SVGAGI, per germline (reference sequence). The CDR3 sequence is 16 residues long. The CDR3 loop is CANSYSGERSSYEQYV. CDR3 DNA sequence: TGTGCCAACAGTTACTCGGGAGAGAGGAGCTCCTACGAGCAGTACGTC.

This clonotype was counted once. The junction does not match germline at one end; this may be a read error. CDR3 in amino acids: CASSLSGDRAFF. In DNA form, the CDR3 reads TGTGCCAGCAGTTTATCGGGGGACAGGGCCTTCTTC. The genes are TRBV12-3 or TRBV12-4 and TRBJ1-1; 9 bases match TRBD1. The CDR3 covers 12 residues.

This clonotype came up a few times. A much more abundant neighbour one base away suggests this may be a read error. This rearrangement joins TRBV6-1 to TRBJ2-2; 12 nucleotides match TRBD2. The CDR3 is 15 amino acids. V lost 7 bases and J lost 4; bases outside the gene matches: 4. Germline V CDR1 and CDR2: MNHNS, SASEGT. The CDR3 DNA reads as TGTGCCAGCATGGTGGGACTAGCGGGCACCGGGGAGCTGTTTTTT. Protein: CASMVGLAGTGELFF.

On this clonotype itself: Being one base from a much bigger clone, this may be a read error. CDR3 region: CASSLGGQGVSRETQYF. In DNA form, the CDR3 reads TGTGCCAGCAGCCTGGGAGGGCAGGGGGTGTCTCGAGAGACCCAGTACTTC. This chain links TRBV5-4 with TRBJ2-5, with D possibly being TRBD1 or TRBD2 (7 bases each). The germline V and J ends were trimmed by 4 bases and 4 bases, with 23 bases remaining between them. Germline values: CDR1 SGHNT, CDR2 YYREEE (reference sequence). The CDR3 spans 17 residues. Full variable domain (remainder filled in from reference TRBV5-4 and TRBJ2-5): ETGVTQSPTHLIKTRGQQVTLRCSSQSGHNTVSWYQQALGQGPQFIFQYYREEENGRGNFPPRFSGLQFPNYSSELNVNALELDDSALYLCASSLGGQGVSRETQYFGPGTRLLVL.

V is TRBV11-2 and J is TRBJ1-2; D is uncertain. The CDR3 length is 12 residues. In germline, CDR1 is SGHAT, CDR2 FQNNGV. Trimming cost V 5 bases and J 12 bases, with 16 bases left between them. The CDR3 reads CASSPGSVGDTF. CDR3 DNA: TGTGCCAGCAGCCCAGGCAGCGTGGGCGACACCTTC.

This clonotype was counted at least ten times. The genes are TRBV10-2 and TRBJ1-6, with 7 bases lining up with TRBD1. CDR3 size: 15 residues. Germline V gene sequence: CDR1 WSHSY, CDR2 SAAADI. The J segment lost 9 bases and the V segment lost 5 bases, leaving 10 bases of the junction unmatched. The CDR3, as DNA: TGCGCCAGCAGTCTCGGGACAGATTATGGTTCACCCCTCCACTTT. Translation: CASSLGTDYGSPLHF.

The sample holds many counts of this clonotype. The CDR3 region is CSVGRDRGFVSTEAFF. The CDR3 DNA is TGCAGCGTTGGTCGGGACAGGGGTTTCGTTAGCACTGAAGCTTTCTTT. This chain joins TRBV29-1 and TRBJ1-1, with TRBD1 matching 10 bases. Germline V CDR1 and CDR2: SQVTM, ANQGSEA. This CDR3 has 16 residues. V lost 4 bases, J lost 4 bases, and 12 bases stayed unmatched.

Only a few counts were recorded for this clonotype. The CDR3 loop reads CARSDATGCFF. Here the CDR3 DNA reads TGTGCCAGATCCGACGCAACAGGGTGTTTCTTT. The chain combines TRBV30 with TRBJ1-1, with TRBD1 as a possible D gene (6 bases). This CDR3 has 11 residues. Germline V gene sequence: CDR1 GTSNPN, CDR2 SVGIG (reference sequence). Deletions cut 8 bases from V and 13 bases from J, with 20 bases between.

A note on this clonotype: This may be a read error, as it is one base from a much larger clone. The chain has TRBV5-1 and TRBJ2-1; D possibly uses TRBD1 or TRBD2 (5 bases each). This CDR3 region has 13 residues. Per germline, CDR1 SGHRS and CDR2 YFSETQ. The DNA for the CDR3 is TGCGCCAACAGCTTGGGGGTAGCACGGGAACTGTTCTTC. Protein sequence: CANSLGVARELFF.

Notes on this clonotype: This may be a read error: a much more frequent sequence differs by one nucleotide. The rearrangement joins TRBV6-5 to TRBJ1-6, with 7 nucleotides matching TRBD1. Germline trimming cut 5 bases from V and 10 bases from J; bases unmatched to any gene: 8. CDR3 length equals 14 residues. The germline V gene has CDR1 MNHEY and CDR2 SVGAGI. The CDR3 DNA reads as TGTGCCAGCAGTCTTGACAGGGAATTATCACCCCTCCACTTT. Its translation is CASSLDRELSPLHF.

On this clonotype: This likely comes from a read error, as the CDR3 has no conserved phenylalanine or tryptophan at its end. This sequence joins TRBV5-1 and TRBJ1-1, with TRBD1 identical over 12 bases. CDR1 is SGHRS and CDR2 is YFSETQ in the germline V gene. The CDR3 has 17 amino acids. The CDR3 sequence is CASSSRDRGLLNTGAFL. CDR3 coding DNA: TGCGCCAGCAGCTCGCGGGACAGGGGGCTCCTGAACACTGGAGCTTTCCTT.

As concerns this clonotype: An end of the junction does not agree with germline; a read error may underlie this. The V call is TRBV6-1, the J call TRBJ2-1, with 8 bases aligning to TRBD1. This CDR3 comprises 14 residues. In germline, CDR1 is MNHNS, CDR2 SASEGT. CDR3: CARSGQQGVSEQFF. DNA of the CDR3: TGTGCCAGGAGTGGGCAACAGGGGGTTTCTGAGCAGTTCTTC.

The chain combines TRBV4-1 with TRBJ1-1, with D unclear. The V and J ends lost 8 bases and 1 base respectively, with 8 bases between them. The CDR3 runs 12 residues. Looked up from germline, CDR1 is MGHRA and CDR2 is YSYEKL. The CDR3 is CASWQRNTEAFF. The DNA for the CDR3 is TGCGCCAGCTGGCAACGGAACACTGAAGCTTTCTTT.

This clonotype came up many times. This chain connects TRBV6-5 to TRBJ2-7; possible D gene TRBD1, 5 bases. Trimming cost V 0 bases and J 0 bases, with 15 bases left between them. This CDR3 comprises 17 residues. The V gene's germline CDR1 is MNHEY and CDR2 SVGAGI. The CDR3 bases are TGTGCCAGCAGTTACTCTCGGTACGGCAGGGCCTCCTACGAGCAGTACTTC. Translation gives CASSYSRYGRASYEQYF.

V usage is TRBV14 and J usage is TRBJ2-1; 8 bases are a match to TRBD2. The junction had 13 bases not matched to a gene; V was cut back by 4 bases and J by 11 bases. CDR3 length: 15 residues. The germline V gene has CDR1 SGHDN and CDR2 FVKESK. CDR3 protein: CASSPDGAGGLQQFF. CDR3 nucleotide sequence: TGTGCCAGCAGCCCCGACGGTGCGGGAGGCCTTCAGCAGTTCTTC.

Comments on this clonotype: Compared with germline, one end of the junction differs, possibly owing to a read error. The chain carries TRBV11-2 and TRBJ2-7, with a possible D match to TRBD2 (5 bases). Germline V gene data show CDR1 as SGHAT and CDR2 as FQNNGV. The CDR3 length is 13 residues. Here the CDR3 reads CASSLHGVYEQHF. CDR3 in DNA: TGTGCCAGCAGTTTGCACGGGGTCTACGAGCAGCACTTC.

The V and J genes are TRBV4-2 and TRBJ2-7; no clear D. This CDR3 is built from 14 residues. The germline gives CDR1 LGHNA, CDR2 YNFKEQ. V lost 0 bases, J lost 9 bases, and 15 bases lay in between. This chain's CDR3 is CASSQDEESYGQYF. CDR3 coding DNA: TGTGCCAGCAGCCAAGATGAAGAGTCCTATGGGCAGTACTTC.